Following are 24 T cell receptor beta chains from one sample sequenced in a study of blood T cell repertoires in COVID-19. TCRdb's copy holds only in-frame clones and misses some; the assay was immunoSEQ multiplex PCR. The sample has approximately 230,000 clones; roughly 88% are singletons. The sample comprised peripheral blood. The receptors derive from a man aged 80 or over with acute or convalescent COVID-19.

CDR3 loop: CAIGQSRRNTIYF. The CDR3 bases are TGTGCCATCGGACAGAGTAGAAGGAACACCATATATTTT. The chain has TRBV10-3 and TRBJ1-3; weak D call: TRBD1 (6 bases). The CDR3 is 13 amino acids. Germline values: CDR1 ENHRY, CDR2 SYGVKD. V dropped 8 bases and J dropped 7 bases, with 15 bases sitting between them.

CDR3 nucleotides: TGTGCCAGTAGGCCCCAGGGTACTGGAAACACCATATATTTT. Residues: CASRPQGTGNTIYF. The gene calls are TRBV19 and TRBJ1-3, with D maybe TRBD1 (5 bases). Trimming left V 6 bases short and J 2 bases short, with 11 bases between. The CDR3 extends over 14 amino acids. Per germline, CDR1 LNHDA and CDR2 SQIVND (reference sequence).

This clone was observed a single time. This chain connects TRBV5-1 to TRBJ2-3; TRBD1 aligns across 8 bases. Trimming removed 0 bases from V and 4 bases from J; junction bases left unmatched: 1. The germline V gene encodes CDR1 SGHRS and CDR2 YFSETQ. The CDR3 is 14 amino acids. The CDR3 bases are TGCGCCAGCAGCTTGGGACAGGGGTCAGATACGCAGTATTTT. Its protein is CASSLGQGSDTQYF.

The chain couples TRBV7-2 to TRBJ1-4; perhaps TRBD1 as D (6 bases). With 4 bases removed from V and 5 bases from J, the gap between germline ends came to 11 bases. Germline lookup yields CDR1 SGHTA and CDR2 FQGNSA. This CDR3 spans 14 amino acids. Here the CDR3 DNA reads TGTGCCAGCAGCTCCACAGGGTCGAATGAAAAACTGTTTTTT. Its protein product is CASSSTGSNEKLFF.

This chain's CDR3 is CASRPGDRGSSYNEQFF. The CDR3 nucleotides are TGTGCCAGCAGACCCGGCGATCGCGGGAGCTCCTACAATGAGCAGTTCTTC. The chain combines TRBV7-3 with TRBJ2-1; 7 positions match TRBD2. V was clipped by 6 bases and J by 0 bases; unmatched bases: 11. The germline CDR1 and CDR2 sequences are SGHTA and FQGTGA. CDR3 length equals 17 residues.

To note about this clone: The sample carries other DNA sequences with the same CDR3. The CDR3 nucleotides read TGCGCCAGCAGCTTTTCAGGGGCTGGGGCCAACGTCCTGACTTTC. This codes for CASSFSGAGANVLTF. The chain joins TRBV5-1 to TRBJ2-6; perhaps TRBD1 as D (6 bases). The ends were cut back, 2 bases at V and 2 bases at J, with 8 bases in the middle. The CDR3 length is 15 residues. Germline lookup yields CDR1 SGHRS and CDR2 YFSETQ.

CDR3 protein: CASSPGLATDTQYF. CDR3 sequence (DNA): TGTGCCAGCAGCCCGGGACTAGCGACAGATACGCAGTATTTT. This rearrangement joins TRBV7-3 to TRBJ2-3; 10 bases match TRBD2. J was trimmed by 3 bases and V by 5 bases; bases with no gene match: 2. The CDR3 contains 14 residues. The germline V gene encodes CDR1 SGHTA and CDR2 FQGTGA.

This chain links TRBV10-3 with TRBJ2-1, with a weak D call TRBD1 (6 bases). The germline V and J ends were trimmed by 5 bases and 7 bases, with 9 bases remaining between them. Germline V CDR1 and CDR2: ENHRY, SYGVKD. CDR3 length equals 12 residues. Written as DNA, the CDR3 is TGTGCCATCAGTAACAGGGAAAATGAGCAGTTCTTC. Translated, it gives CAISNRENEQFF.

This rearrangement joins TRBV10-3 to TRBJ1-1; 7 bases are shared with TRBD1. The V gene end was trimmed by 5 bases and the J gene end by 4 bases; junction bases not matched to a gene: 4. CDR1 ENHRY and CDR2 SYGVKD come from the germline V gene. CDR3 length: 13 residues. The chain's CDR3 is CAISLTGSTEAFF. CDR3 DNA: TGTGCCATCAGTCTGACAGGGTCCACTGAAGCTTTCTTT.

The chain has TRBV5-1 and TRBJ2-5, with unresolved D. Germline lookup yields CDR1 SGHRS and CDR2 YFSETQ. The germline V and J ends were trimmed by 4 bases and 2 bases, with 15 bases remaining between them. The CDR3 totals 15 residues. The DNA for the CDR3 is TGCGCCAGCAGCCGATCCTCGCAGGCACAAGAGACCCAGTACTTC. Translation: CASSRSSQAQETQYF.

On this clone: Distinct nucleotide sequences in the sample also encode this CDR3. The J gene is TRBJ2-1, the V gene TRBV5-1; a possible D gene is TRBD1 (5 bases). The CDR3 loop spans 14 amino acids. Trimming cost V 0 bases and J 4 bases, with 8 bases left between them. Per the germline V gene, CDR1 is SGHRS and CDR2 is YFSETQ. This chain's CDR3 is CASSLAQGYNEQFF. The CDR3 DNA follows: TGCGCCAGCAGCTTGGCCCAGGGTTACAATGAGCAGTTCTTC. Full variable domain (rest looked up from reference TRBV5-1 and TRBJ2-1): KAGVTQTPRYLIKTRGQQVTLSCSPISGHRSVSWYQQTPGQGLQFLFEYFSETQRNKGNFPGRFSGRQFSNSRSEMNVSTLELGDSALYLCASSLAQGYNEQFFGPGTRLTVL.

The rearrangement uses TRBV9 and TRBJ1-1; perhaps TRBD1 as D (6 bases). Germline lookup yields CDR1 SGDLS and CDR2 YYNGEE. The CDR3 sequence is 15 residues long. Between the trimmed V and J ends, which lost 4 bases and 1 base, there was a span of 14 bases. The CDR3 nucleotides are TGTGCCAGCAGCACGGGGGGGCGGGAGAACACTGAAGCTTTCTTT. This gives the protein CASSTGGRENTEAFF.

The chain combines TRBV6-6 with TRBJ1-1; D gene unclear. V lost 7 bases to trimming and J lost 3 bases, with 12 bases between them. CDR1 and CDR2 (germline): MNHNY, SVGAGI (reference sequence). The CDR3 extends over 13 amino acids. The CDR3 sequence: CASTTRVDTEAFF. CDR3 bases: TGTGCCAGCACAACTCGTGTAGACACTGAAGCTTTCTTT.

This clone was observed a few times. The CDR3 DNA reads as TGTGCCATCAGTGATTCAGGGATCAACTATGGCTACACCTTC. It yields the protein CAISDSGINYGYTF. This sequence joins TRBV10-3 and TRBJ1-2; maybe TRBD1 (5 bases). Germline CDR1 and CDR2: ENHRY and SYGVKD. This CDR3 comprises 14 residues. The V and J ends lost 3 bases and 2 bases respectively, with 10 bases between them.

This sequence joins TRBV13 and TRBJ2-1, with D tentatively TRBD1 (8 bases). This CDR3 has 15 amino acids. Germline V CDR1 and CDR2: PRHDT, FYEKMQ (reference sequence). Trimming took off 2 bases at V and 6 bases at J, with 14 bases between the two ends. The CDR3, as DNA: TGTGCCAGCAGCTTAAACAGGGGGGGGAGCAATGAGCAGTTCTTC. Translating gives CASSLNRGGSNEQFF.

This clone was observed a few times. The chain has TRBV5-1 and TRBJ1-6; D perhaps matches TRBD1 (6 bases). CDR3 length: 15 amino acids. Germline lookup yields CDR1 SGHRS and CDR2 YFSETQ. Trimming cost V 2 bases and J 5 bases, with 11 bases left between them. This CDR3 reads CASSFRTDNNSPLHF. CDR3 DNA: TGCGCCAGCAGCTTCAGGACAGACAATAATTCACCCCTCCACTTT.

This clone showed up just a few times. In the same sample, other DNA sequences code for this CDR3. The V gene is TRBV6-5, the J gene TRBJ1-6; unclear D gene. CDR1 and CDR2 (germline): MNHEY, SVGAGI. The CDR3 has 12 residues. The germline V and J ends were trimmed by 5 bases and 5 bases, with 4 bases remaining between them. The CDR3 spells CASSSDNSPLHF. DNA of the CDR3: TGTGCCAGCAGTAGCGATAATTCACCCCTCCACTTT.

The CDR3 is CASSPSTSGGGETQYF. CDR3 nucleotide sequence: TGTGCCAGCAGCCCGTCGACTAGCGGGGGCGGGGAGACCCAGTACTTC. The rearrangement links TRBV7-2 to TRBJ2-5, with 12 bases aligning to TRBD2. V shed 5 bases and J 5 bases; nucleotides not matched to a gene: 9. CDR3 length: 16 amino acids. Germline CDR1 and CDR2: SGHTA and FQGNSA.

This clone was picked up a small number of times. The V call is TRBV2, the J call TRBJ2-7; tentative D call: TRBD1 (5 bases). Germline values: CDR1 SNHLY, CDR2 FYNNEI. CDR3 length equals 12 residues. V lost 7 bases and J lost 2, with 9 bases in between. CDR3 sequence reads: CASNLGPYEQYF. The CDR3, as DNA: TGTGCCAGCAATCTGGGGCCCTACGAGCAGTACTTC.

In this sample, this clone turned up a few times. The chain carries TRBV29-1 and TRBJ2-7, with 10 bases aligning to TRBD1. V dropped 3 bases and J dropped 6; count of bases not matched to a gene: 8. The CDR3 length is 14 residues. Germline V gene data show CDR1 as SQVTM and CDR2 as ANQGSEA. The CDR3 region has the DNA TGCAGCGTTGATAAGGGACAGGGGTCGGCCGAGCAGTACTTC. Encoded protein: CSVDKGQGSAEQYF.

This clone was recorded once. The chain recombines TRBV3-1 (or the pseudogene TRBV3-2) with TRBJ2-2, with D perhaps TRBD1 (5 bases). CDR3 length: 15 residues. The V gene's germline CDR1 is LGHDT and CDR2 YNNKEL (reference sequence). V lost 3 bases, J lost 2 bases, and 10 bases lay in between. CDR3 region: CASSHRQLNTGELFF. CDR3 sequence (DNA): TGTGCCAGCAGCCACAGACAGCTTAACACCGGGGAGCTGTTTTTT.

About this clone itself: One end of the junction fails to match germline, which may point to a read error. The V and J genes are TRBV5-5 and TRBJ1-1, with TRBD1 as a possible D gene (5 bases). The CDR3 is 15 amino acids. Germline values: CDR1 SGHKS, CDR2 YYEKEE (reference sequence). This CDR3 is CASSLVSRLDTKAFF. The DNA of the CDR3 is TGTGCCAGCAGCCTCGTATCGAGGTTGGACACTAAAGCTTTCTTT.

This clone was detected a few times. The J gene is TRBJ2-1, the V gene TRBV7-2, with 10 bases lining up with TRBD1. The J segment lost 4 bases and the V segment lost 5 bases, leaving 5 bases of the junction unmatched. Germline V gives CDR1 SGHTA, CDR2 FQGNSA. The CDR3 runs to 15 residues. The CDR3 sequence: CASSPWDRGYNEQFF. CDR3 DNA sequence: TGTGCCAGCAGCCCTTGGGACAGGGGTTACAATGAGCAGTTCTTC.

The chain uses TRBV19 and TRBJ2-1; 12 bases fit TRBD2. V lost 3 bases, J lost 7 bases, and 7 bases stayed unmatched. This CDR3 contains 16 residues. Germline V gene lookup returns CDR1 LNHDA and CDR2 SQIVND (reference sequence). The CDR3, as DNA: TGTGCCAGTAGTATTGCCCTAGCGGGAGGGCCGAATGAGCAGTTCTTC. Protein product: CASSIALAGGPNEQFF.